The clone carrying this T cell receptor beta chain was found once. This sample stems from a study of cytomegalovirus exposure and HLA in healthy donors. The primer mix had 60 Vbeta and 13 Jbeta primers. Sequenced by immunoSEQ multiplex PCR; TCRdb stores in-frame clones only, minus some. The sample lists fewer than 200,000 clones; around 77% were seen once. Germline values: CDR1 MNHEY, CDR2 SMNVEV (reference sequence). V was cut by 6 bases and J by 5 bases, with 19 bases left in between. The CDR3 length is 15 residues. The chain couples TRBV27 to TRBJ1-1; the D gene is possibly TRBD1 (5 bases). The material sequenced was PBMCs. The receptor's source is a man aged 55 to 70 in good health and CMV-seronegative. CDR3: CASSGGMTGRTEAFF. The DNA of the CDR3 is TGTGCCAGCAGCGGGGGGATGACGGGGAGGACTGAAGCTTTCTTT.